This paragraph reports one TCR beta chain. The data were obtained in a study of blood T cell repertoires in COVID-19. Study at large: Samples taken during acute and convalescent COVID-19 were collected in the United States, Italy and Spain. PBMCs, B-cell-depleted T cells, or T cells were the source of the cDNA or gDNA that made up the material.

Per the authors' pipeline: Nucleated cell number was recorded as an estimate derived from reference gene primer amplification. Measured with immunoSEQ multiplex PCR; TCRdb has only the in-frame clones, and not every one. For V, J and clone size, that table is used; D and trimming come from the DNA. There are 190,000 or so clones in the sample; roughly 89% occur only once, and around 6.6% lies in the top ten. Trimming at V came to 4 bases and at J to 2 bases, leaving 10 bases not matched to a gene. The CDR3 covers 17 residues. The germline V gene has CDR1 SGHRS and CDR2 YFSETQ. The V call is TRBV5-1, the J call TRBJ1-2; 11 positions agree with TRBD1. The sequence was obtained from a middle-aged man with acute or convalescent COVID-19. The sequencing sample was made of peripheral blood. CDR3 protein: CASSPLSGTGGNYGYTF. As DNA, the CDR3 is TGCGCCAGCAGCCCCCTTTCCGGGACAGGGGGAAACTATGGCTACACCTTC.